This TCR beta chain stems from a study of CD8+ T cells in alopecia areata. This CDR3 is built from 15 residues. Germline V gene data show CDR1 as LGHNA and CDR2 as YNFKEQ. The V gene end was trimmed by 4 bases and the J gene end by 0 bases; junction bases not matched to a gene: 5. It was cDNA, reverse transcribed from extracted RNA, that served as the sequencing template. Repertoires were generated with immunoSEQ multiplex PCR, while TCRdb's copy carries only in-frame clones and drops some. The sample yields 140,000 to 150,000 clones, under 60% seen once. The material sequenced was CD4+ T cells sorted from blood, taken at week 0. This receptor was obtained from a human donor with alopecia areata. The chain has TRBV4-2 and TRBJ2-7; TRBD1 matches at 8 bases. The CDR3 DNA sequence: TGTGCCAGCAGCCGGGGACAGGCAACCTCCTACGAGCAGTACTTC. Translated: CASSRGQATSYEQYF.